This record looks at one TCR beta chain sequence and its context. This table comes from immunoSEQ multiplex PCR, and its TCRdb copy is limited to in-frame clones, with some not included. Among around 5,000 clones listed, approximately 25% were seen once. This CDR3 has 17 residues. Germline lookup yields CDR1 SGHNT and CDR2 YYREEE (reference sequence). The junction had 5 bases not matched to a gene; V was cut back by 0 bases and J by 2 bases. The data stem from a study of graft-versus-host responses after intestinal transplantation. The chain uses TRBV5-4 and TRBJ2-5, with 12 nucleotides matching TRBD2. The TCR sequence derives from a human patient who was an organ donor for intestinal transplantation. The sample was alloreactive CD4+ T cells from a mixed lymphocyte reaction culture, taken before transplantation. Subset in this sample: CFSE-low proliferating T cells sorted from roughly six-day pre-transplant mixed lymphocyte reaction (GvH or HvG direction). DNA of the CDR3: TGTGCCAGCAGCTTGGTTTCCCTAGCGGGAGGGCAAGAGACCCAGTACTTC. It encodes CASSLVSLAGGQETQYF.